This T cell receptor beta chain was found in a study of Graves' ophthalmopathy and Graves' hyperthyroidism. Amplifying from RNA transcripts, the study obtained TCR beta CDR3 regions. HTBI-primed first-round RT-PCR preceded second-round multiplex PCR. TCRdb re-derived calls from the multiplex PCR reads in MiXCR, one entry per CDR3 protein. The sample has 350,000 to 400,000 distinct CDR3 sequences, around 19% seen once; the top ten hold more than 1.5%. It was on clinical symptoms, serum thyroxine, TRAb, thyroid ultrasound and orbital computed tomography that diagnosis relied. PBMCs were isolated from an approximately 10 ml sample of fresh peripheral blood. Germline trimming cut 6 bases from V and 6 bases from J; bases unmatched to any gene: 5. The germline V gene encodes CDR1 MNHEY and CDR2 SVGEGT. The CDR3 runs 13 residues. In the case of this clonotype: This clone may be a read error of a much larger clone one base away.

The sample comprised peripheral blood. The TCR originated in a woman between 18 and 29 years old with Graves' ophthalmopathy. This sequence joins TRBV6-2 or TRBV6-3 and TRBJ2-7, with TRBD1 matching 10 bases. The CDR3 loop is CASRRQGAREQYF. DNA of the CDR3: TGTGCCAGCAGACGACAGGGGGCTCGCGAGCAGTACTTC.